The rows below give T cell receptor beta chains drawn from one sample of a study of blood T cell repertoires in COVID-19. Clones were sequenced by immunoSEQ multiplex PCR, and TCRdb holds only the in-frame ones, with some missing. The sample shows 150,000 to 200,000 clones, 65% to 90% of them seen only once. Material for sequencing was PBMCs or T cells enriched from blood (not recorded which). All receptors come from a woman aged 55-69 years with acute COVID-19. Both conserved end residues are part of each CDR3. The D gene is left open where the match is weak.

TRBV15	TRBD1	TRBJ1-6	CATSRGQGNNSPLHF
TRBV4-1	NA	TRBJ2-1	CASSPPGLTPRGGEQFF
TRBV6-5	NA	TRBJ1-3	CASCKGGNSGNTIYF
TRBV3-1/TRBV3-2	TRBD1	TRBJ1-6	CASSGHRGTNSPLHF
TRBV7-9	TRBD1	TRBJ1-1	CASSPRTGGRTEAFF
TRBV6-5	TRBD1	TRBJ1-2	CASSPTGTYGYTF
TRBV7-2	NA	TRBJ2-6	CASSSLWGAGANVLTF
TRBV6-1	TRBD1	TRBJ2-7	CASSELRTGSYEQYF
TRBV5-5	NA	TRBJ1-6	CASSPPGALNSPLHF
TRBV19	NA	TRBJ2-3	CATSWDRVGLVGTQYF
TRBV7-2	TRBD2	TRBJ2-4	CASSLEASGLLRSDIQYF
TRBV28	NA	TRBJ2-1	CASSLRQANNEQFF
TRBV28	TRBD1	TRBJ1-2	CASREIRARGQGYTF
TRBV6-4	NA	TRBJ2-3	CASSRDFLPTDTQYF
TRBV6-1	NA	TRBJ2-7	CASSEVEEALQYF
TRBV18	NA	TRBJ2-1	CASSPSRGVNEQFF
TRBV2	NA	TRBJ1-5	CASRVSGSGGQPQHF
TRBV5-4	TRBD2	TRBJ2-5	CASSQREGRGTQYF
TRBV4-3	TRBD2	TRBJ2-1	CASSQEGLAYNEQFF
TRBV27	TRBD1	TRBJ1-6	CASSLSGQANSPLHF
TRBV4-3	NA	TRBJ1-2	CASSQDRPGFLYGYTF
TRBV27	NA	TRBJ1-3	CASSLSAVGRGNTIYF
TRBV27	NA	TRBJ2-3	CASSGWGADTQYF
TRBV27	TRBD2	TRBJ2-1	CASSPSGSNEQFF
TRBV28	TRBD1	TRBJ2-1	CASSFMRTGSYNEQFF
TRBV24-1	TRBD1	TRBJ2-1	CATSVDRERDVGHKEGNEQFF
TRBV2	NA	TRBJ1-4	CASSVAYEKLFF
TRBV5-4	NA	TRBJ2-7	CASSRGQTAYEQYF
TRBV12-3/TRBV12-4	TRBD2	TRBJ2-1	CASSLGGDGQFF
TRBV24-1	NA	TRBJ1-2	CATSDSPQGNGYTF
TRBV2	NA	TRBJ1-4	CASSIQGLDEKLFF
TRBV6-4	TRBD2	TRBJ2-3	CASSDLPGGTYTQYF
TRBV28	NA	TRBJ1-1	CASSPARWWTEAFF